This section outlines one T cell receptor (beta chain) sequence together with its context. This sample was taken from a study of Ad26.COV2.S vaccination and SARS-CoV-2 variants. Whole-study context: Donor joined the COV1001 Ad26.COV2.S trial arm.

This sample's treatment: roughly 19 received Ad26.COV2.S at low or high dose, single or two shots; roughly five received placebo; per-sample allocation not given. Collection of samples fell on day 63 after the first vaccine or placebo injection. Sequenced by immunoSEQ multiplex PCR; TCRdb stores in-frame clones only, minus some. Among roughly 300,000 clones listed, roughly 90% were seen once. The CDR3 extends over 11 amino acids. V lost 1 base to trimming and J lost 7 bases, with 5 bases between them. Germline loops: CDR1 DFQATT, CDR2 SNEGSKA (reference sequence). The receptor was isolated from a person between 18 and 65 years old who received the Ad26.COV2.S COVID-19 vaccine or a placebo. Source: peripheral blood, taken in a trial of Ad26.COV2.S vaccine versus placebo. The chain combines TRBV20-1 with TRBJ2-1, with D uncertain. Written as DNA, the CDR3 is TGCAGTGCTAGAGTAGGGAATGAGCAGTTCTTC. Protein: CSARVGNEQFF.